This T cell receptor beta chain was captured by sequencing in a study of T cells after posttransplantation cyclophosphamide. A marrow graft followed busulfan-fludarabine conditioning, with cyclophosphamide on days +3 and +4. The CDR3 contains 14 residues. From germline, CDR1 is SGHTA and CDR2 FQGNSA. With V trimmed by 8 bases and J by 6 bases, 9 bases remained unmatched. This clone was counted at least ten times. The antigen is not known. The method was immunoSEQ multiplex PCR; TCRdb's version includes in-frame clones alone and lacks a portion of them. Listed for the sample are around 8,000 clones, none seen a single time. Overall study results and limits: Donor CD8+ memory clones often dominated recipient blood repertoires at later times. TRB overlap between skin or GI tissue T cells and blood was limited.

This clonotype was sampled from a female patient aged 50-59 years who received an allogeneic stem cell transplant from a related donor, was CMV-positive, and had no GVHD. Some T cells may possibly be graft donor cells. The genes are TRBV7-2 and TRBJ2-2, with 7 bases identical to TRBD2. The sample consisted of PBMCs, taken after allogeneic stem cell transplant with posttransplant cyclophosphamide. CDR3 sequence reads: CASGTGGFPGELFF. The DNA for the CDR3 is TGTGCCAGCGGTACGGGGGGATTCCCCGGGGAGCTGTTTTTT.